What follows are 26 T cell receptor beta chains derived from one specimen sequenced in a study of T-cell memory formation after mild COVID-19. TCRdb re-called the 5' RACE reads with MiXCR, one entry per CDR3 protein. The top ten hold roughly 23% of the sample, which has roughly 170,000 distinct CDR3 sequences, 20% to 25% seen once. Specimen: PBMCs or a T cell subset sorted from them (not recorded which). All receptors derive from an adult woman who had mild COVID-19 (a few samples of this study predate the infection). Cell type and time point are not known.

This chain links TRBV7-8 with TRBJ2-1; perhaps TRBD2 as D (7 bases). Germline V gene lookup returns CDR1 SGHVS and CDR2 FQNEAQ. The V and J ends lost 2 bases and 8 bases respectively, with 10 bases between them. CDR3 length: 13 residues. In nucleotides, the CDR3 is TGTGCCAGCAGCTTATCGGGGGGCCATGAGCAGTTCTTC. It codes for CASSLSGGHEQFF.

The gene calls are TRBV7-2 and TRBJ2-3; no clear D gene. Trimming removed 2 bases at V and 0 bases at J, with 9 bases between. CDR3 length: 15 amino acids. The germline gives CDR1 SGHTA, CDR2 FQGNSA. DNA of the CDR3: TGTGCCAGCAGCTTATTGGGATTTAGCACAGATACGCAGTATTTT. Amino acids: CASSLLGFSTDTQYF.

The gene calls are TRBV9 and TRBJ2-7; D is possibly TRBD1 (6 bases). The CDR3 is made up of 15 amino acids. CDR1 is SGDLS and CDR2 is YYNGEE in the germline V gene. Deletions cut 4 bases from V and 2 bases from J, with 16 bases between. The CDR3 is CASSPGTSETYEQYF. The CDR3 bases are TGTGCCAGCAGCCCCGGGACATCTGAAACCTACGAGCAGTACTTC.

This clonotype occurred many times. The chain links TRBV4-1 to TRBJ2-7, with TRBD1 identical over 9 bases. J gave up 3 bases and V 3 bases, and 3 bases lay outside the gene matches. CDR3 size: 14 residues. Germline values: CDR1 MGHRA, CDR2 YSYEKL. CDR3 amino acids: CASSQGQGNYEQYF. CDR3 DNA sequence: TGCGCCAGCAGCCAGGGACAGGGAAACTACGAGCAGTACTTC.

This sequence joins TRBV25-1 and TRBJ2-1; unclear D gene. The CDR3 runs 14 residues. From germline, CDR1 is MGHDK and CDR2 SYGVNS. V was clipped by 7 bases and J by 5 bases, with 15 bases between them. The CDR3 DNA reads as TGTGCCAGCACCGATAAGCGTCGGGACAATGAGCAGTTCTTC. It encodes CASTDKRRDNEQFF.

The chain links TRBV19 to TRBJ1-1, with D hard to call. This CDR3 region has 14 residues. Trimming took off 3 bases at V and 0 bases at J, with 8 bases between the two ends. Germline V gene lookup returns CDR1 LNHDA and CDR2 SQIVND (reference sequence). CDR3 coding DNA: TGTGCCAGTAGTATGGGGTACATGAACACTGAAGCTTTCTTT. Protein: CASSMGYMNTEAFF.

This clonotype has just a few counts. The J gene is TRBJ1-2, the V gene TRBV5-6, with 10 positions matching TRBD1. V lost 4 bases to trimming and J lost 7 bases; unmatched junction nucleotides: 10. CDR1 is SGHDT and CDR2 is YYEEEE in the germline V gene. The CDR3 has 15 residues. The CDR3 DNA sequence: TGTGCCAGCAGCGTAGGAACCGGGACAGGGGTTGGCTACACCTTC. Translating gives CASSVGTGTGVGYTF.

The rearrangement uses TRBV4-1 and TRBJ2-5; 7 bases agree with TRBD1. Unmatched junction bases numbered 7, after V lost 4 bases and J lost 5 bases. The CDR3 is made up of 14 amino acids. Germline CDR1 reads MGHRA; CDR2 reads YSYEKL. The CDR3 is CASSRRQGEETQYF. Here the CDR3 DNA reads TGCGCCAGCAGCCGACGACAGGGTGAGGAGACCCAGTACTTC.

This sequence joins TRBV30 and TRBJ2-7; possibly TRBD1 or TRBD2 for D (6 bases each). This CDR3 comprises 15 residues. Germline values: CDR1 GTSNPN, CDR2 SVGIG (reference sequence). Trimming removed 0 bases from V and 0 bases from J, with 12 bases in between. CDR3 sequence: CAWSVRGDGSYEQYF. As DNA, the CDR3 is TGTGCCTGGAGTGTAAGGGGGGACGGCTCCTACGAGCAGTACTTC.

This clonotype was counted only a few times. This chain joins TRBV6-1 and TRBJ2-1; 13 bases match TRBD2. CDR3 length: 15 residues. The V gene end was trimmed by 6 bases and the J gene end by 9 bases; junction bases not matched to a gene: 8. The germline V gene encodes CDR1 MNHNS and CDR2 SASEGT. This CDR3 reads CASRQGTSGELEQFF. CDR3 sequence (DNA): TGTGCCAGCAGACAAGGGACTAGCGGGGAACTTGAGCAGTTCTTC.

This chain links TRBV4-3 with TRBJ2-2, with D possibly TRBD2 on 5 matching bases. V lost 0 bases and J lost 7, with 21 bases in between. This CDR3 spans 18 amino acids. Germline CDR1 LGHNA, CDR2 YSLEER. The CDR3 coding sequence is TGCGCCAGCAGCCAAGATAGAGGGCTTTACAATCTGGGCGGGGAGCTGTTTTTT. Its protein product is CASSQDRGLYNLGGELFF.

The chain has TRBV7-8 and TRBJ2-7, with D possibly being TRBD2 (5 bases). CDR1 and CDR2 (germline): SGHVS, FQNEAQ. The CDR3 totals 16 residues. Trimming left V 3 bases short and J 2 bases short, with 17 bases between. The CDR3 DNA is TGTGCCAGCAGCTTGCCGGCCGCGGGCAGTACCTACGAGCAGTACTTC. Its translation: CASSLPAAGSTYEQYF.

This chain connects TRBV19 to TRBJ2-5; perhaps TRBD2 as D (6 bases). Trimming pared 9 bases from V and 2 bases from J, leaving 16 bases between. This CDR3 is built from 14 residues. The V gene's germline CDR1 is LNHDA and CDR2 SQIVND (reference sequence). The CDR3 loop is CASSPGVFQETQYF. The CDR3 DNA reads TGTGCCAGCTCTCCGGGGGTCTTTCAAGAGACCCAGTACTTC.

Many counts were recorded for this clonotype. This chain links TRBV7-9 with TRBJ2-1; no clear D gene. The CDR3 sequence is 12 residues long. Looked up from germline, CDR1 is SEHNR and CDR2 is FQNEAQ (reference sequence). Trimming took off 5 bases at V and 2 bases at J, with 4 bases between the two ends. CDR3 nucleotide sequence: TGTGCCAGCAGCCGGACCTACAATGAGCAGTTCTTC. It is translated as CASSRTYNEQFF.

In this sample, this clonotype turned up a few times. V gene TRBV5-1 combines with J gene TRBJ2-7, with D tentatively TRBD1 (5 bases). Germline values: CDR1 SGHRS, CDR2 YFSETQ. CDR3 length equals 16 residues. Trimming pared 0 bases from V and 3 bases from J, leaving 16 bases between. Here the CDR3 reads CASSLVVGALFYEQYF. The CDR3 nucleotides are TGCGCCAGCAGCTTGGTAGTTGGGGCTCTCTTCTACGAGCAGTACTTC.

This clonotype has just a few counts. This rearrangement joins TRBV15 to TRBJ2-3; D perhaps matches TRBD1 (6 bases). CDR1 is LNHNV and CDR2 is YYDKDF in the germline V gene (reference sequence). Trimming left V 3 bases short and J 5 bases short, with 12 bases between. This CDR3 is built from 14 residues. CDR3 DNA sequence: TGTGCCACCAGCAGCACTAGAGGGGGAGATACGCAGTATTTT. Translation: CATSSTRGGDTQYF.

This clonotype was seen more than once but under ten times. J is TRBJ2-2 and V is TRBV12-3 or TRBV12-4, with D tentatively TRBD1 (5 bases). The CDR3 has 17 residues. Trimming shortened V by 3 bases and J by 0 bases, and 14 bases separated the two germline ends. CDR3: CASSLGQAASNTGELFF. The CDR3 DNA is TGTGCCAGCAGTTTGGGGCAGGCGGCCTCGAACACCGGGGAGCTGTTTTTT.

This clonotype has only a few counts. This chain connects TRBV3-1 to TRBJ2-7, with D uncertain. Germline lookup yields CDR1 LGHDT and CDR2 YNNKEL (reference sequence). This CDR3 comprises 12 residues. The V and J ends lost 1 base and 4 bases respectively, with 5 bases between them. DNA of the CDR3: TGTGCCAGCAGCCAAGTTCAGTACGAGCAGTACTTC. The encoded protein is CASSQVQYEQYF.

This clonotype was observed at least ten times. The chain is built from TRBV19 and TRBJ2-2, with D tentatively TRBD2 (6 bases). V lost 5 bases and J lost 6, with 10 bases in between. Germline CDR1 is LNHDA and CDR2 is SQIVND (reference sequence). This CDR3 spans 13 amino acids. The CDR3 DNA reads TGTGCCAGTAGTTGGAGGGTGGCCGGGGAGCTGTTTTTT. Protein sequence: CASSWRVAGELFF.

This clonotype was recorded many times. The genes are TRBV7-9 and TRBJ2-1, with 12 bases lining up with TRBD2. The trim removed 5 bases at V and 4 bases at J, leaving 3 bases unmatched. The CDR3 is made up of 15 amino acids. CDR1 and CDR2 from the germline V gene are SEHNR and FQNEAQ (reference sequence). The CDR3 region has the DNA TGTGCCAGCAGCGAGACTAGCGGGAGATACAATGAGCAGTTCTTC. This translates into CASSETSGRYNEQFF.

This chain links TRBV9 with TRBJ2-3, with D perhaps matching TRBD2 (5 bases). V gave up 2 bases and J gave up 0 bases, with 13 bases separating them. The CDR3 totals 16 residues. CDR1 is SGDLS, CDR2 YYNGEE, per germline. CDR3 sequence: CASSVRGMTSTDTQYF. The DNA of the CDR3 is TGTGCCAGCAGCGTTAGAGGGATGACTAGCACAGATACGCAGTATTTT.

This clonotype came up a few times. As DNA, the CDR3 is TGCGCCAGCAGCCTGGACGTCCGACAGGGGAGTAATGAAAAACTGTTTTTT. Amino acid sequence: CASSLDVRQGSNEKLFF. The chain joins TRBV4-1 to TRBJ1-4, with 8 bases matching TRBD1. Germline V lookup: CDR1 MGHRA, CDR2 YSYEKL. V gave up 4 bases and J gave up 4 bases; unmatched junction bases: 11. The CDR3 consists of 17 residues.

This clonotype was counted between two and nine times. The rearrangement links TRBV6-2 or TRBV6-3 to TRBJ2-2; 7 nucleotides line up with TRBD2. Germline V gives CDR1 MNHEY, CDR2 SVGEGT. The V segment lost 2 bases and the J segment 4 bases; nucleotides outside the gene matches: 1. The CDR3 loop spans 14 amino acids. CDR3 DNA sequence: TGTGCCAGCAGTTACACTAGCGCCACCGGGGAGCTGTTTTTT. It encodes CASSYTSATGELFF.

CDR3 bases: TGCAGCGTTGAAGACCTTAGCGTTTACAGCACAGATACGCAGTATTTT. Amino acids: CSVEDLSVYSTDTQYF. The chain has TRBV29-1 and TRBJ2-3; the D gene is possibly TRBD2 (5 bases). CDR3 length: 16 residues. Germline CDR1 and CDR2: SQVTM and ANQGSEA. The V gene lost 0 bases and the J gene lost 0 bases, with 13 bases spanning the gap.

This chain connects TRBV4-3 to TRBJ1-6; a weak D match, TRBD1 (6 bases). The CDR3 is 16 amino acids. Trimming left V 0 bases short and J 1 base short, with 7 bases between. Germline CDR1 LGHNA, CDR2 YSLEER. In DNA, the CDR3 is TGCGCCAGCAGCCAAGACAGGGGATCCTATAATTCACCCCTCCACTTT. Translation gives CASSQDRGSYNSPLHF.

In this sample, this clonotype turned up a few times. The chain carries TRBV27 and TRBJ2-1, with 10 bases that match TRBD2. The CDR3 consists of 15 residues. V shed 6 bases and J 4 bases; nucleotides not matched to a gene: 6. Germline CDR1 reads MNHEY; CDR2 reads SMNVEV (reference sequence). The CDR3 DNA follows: TGTGCCAGCAGCCCGAGCGGGGGGGTTTACAATGAGCAGTTCTTC. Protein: CASSPSGGVYNEQFF.